These 12 T cell receptor beta chains were all obtained from the same sample, sequenced in a study of a mutant IDH1 vaccine in newly diagnosed glioma. Profiling relied on immunoSEQ multiplex PCR, and the TCRdb table lists in-frame clones only, not all of them. The sample has approximately 26,000 clones; 89% are singletons. Their cognate antigens are unknown. Time point given: week 5, during vaccination. Doses consisted of 300 ug of mutant IDH1 20-mer peptide each, paired with topical imiquimod. Specimen: PBMCs, collected from a glioma patient whose treatment included an IDH1 peptide vaccine. The receptors stem from a man aged 18 to 29 with glioma.

The rearrangement joins TRBV18 to TRBJ1-1; D is unclear. Germline CDR1 KGHSH, CDR2 LQKENI. CDR3 length equals 12 residues. V lost 6 bases, J lost 1 base, and 6 bases lay in between. The CDR3 nucleotides read TGTGCCAGCTCTCCGACGAACACTGAAGCTTTCTTT. As protein: CASSPTNTEAFF. The full variable domain, rest sourced from reference TRBV18 and TRBJ1-1, is NAGVMQNPRHLVRRRGQEARLRCSPMKGHSHVYWYRQLPEEGLKFMVYLQKENIIDESGMPKERFSAEFPKEGPSILRIQQVVRGDSAAYFCASSPTNTEAFFGQGTRLTVV.

The chain joins TRBV4-1 to TRBJ2-7, with D perhaps matching TRBD1 or TRBD2 (5 bases each). This CDR3 region has 16 residues. Germline values: CDR1 MGHRA, CDR2 YSYEKL. The V end was cut by 3 bases, the J end by 3 bases, with 18 bases between. This CDR3 is CASSQSYPRGLYEQYF. In nucleotides, the CDR3 is TGCGCCAGCAGCCAGTCTTATCCCCGGGGCCTCTACGAGCAGTACTTC.

This clone was seen once. The chain carries TRBV29-1 and TRBJ2-1; D remains unclear. Germline lookup yields CDR1 SQVTM and CDR2 ANQGSEA. The CDR3 length is 13 residues. Between the trimmed V and J ends, which lost 5 bases and 0 bases, there was a span of 8 bases. DNA for the CDR3: TGCAGCGTTTTGGTCCTCTCCTACAATGAGCAGTTCTTC. It is translated as CSVLVLSYNEQFF.

J is TRBJ1-2 and V is TRBV28; 7 positions agree with TRBD1. Germline CDR1 MDHEN, CDR2 SYDVKM. Trimming at V came to 5 bases and at J to 3 bases, leaving 9 bases not matched to a gene. The CDR3 spans 15 residues. The CDR3 coding sequence is TGTGCCAGCAGTCCCTCGGACAGGTTCTACTATGGCTACACCTTC. Translated, it gives CASSPSDRFYYGYTF.

The chain joins TRBV4-1 to TRBJ2-5; 9 bases are shared with TRBD2. Germline V lookup: CDR1 MGHRA, CDR2 YSYEKL. Unmatched junction bases numbered 5, after V lost 1 base and J lost 2 bases. The CDR3 contains 16 residues. CDR3 protein: CASSQAGLAGQETQYF. Here the CDR3 DNA reads TGCGCCAGCAGCCAAGCCGGCCTAGCGGGACAAGAGACCCAGTACTTC.

This clone showed up just a few times. The chain uses TRBV30 and TRBJ2-5; tentative D call: TRBD2 (6 bases). The germline CDR1 and CDR2 sequences are GTSNPN and SVGIG (reference sequence). This CDR3 has 14 amino acids. Trimming removed 3 bases at V and 7 bases at J, with 18 bases between. CDR3 loop: CAWSGGVRGGTQYF. The CDR3 DNA reads as TGTGCCTGGAGCGGAGGGGTCCGCGGTGGGACCCAGTACTTC. The entire variable domain, with the rest obtained from reference TRBV30 and TRBJ2-5, is as follows: SQTIHQWPATLVQPVGSPLSLECTVEGTSNPNLYWYRQAAGRGLQLLFYSVGIGQISSEVPQNLSASRPQDRQFILSSKKLLLSDSGFYLCAWSGGVRGGTQYFGPGTRLLVL.

This rearrangement joins TRBV11-2 to TRBJ2-2; possibly TRBD1 for D (6 bases). Per the germline V gene, CDR1 is SGHAT and CDR2 is FQNNGV. V lost 1 base and J lost 2, with 8 bases in between. CDR3 length equals 15 residues. CDR3 region: CASSLADRNTGELFF. CDR3 nucleotides: TGTGCCAGCAGCTTAGCGGACAGAAACACCGGGGAGCTGTTTTTT.

V is TRBV5-1 and J is TRBJ1-1; D ambiguous. The CDR3 runs 15 residues. The ends were cut back, 1 base at V and 3 bases at J, with 13 bases in the middle. The germline V gene encodes CDR1 SGHRS and CDR2 YFSETQ. DNA for the CDR3: TGCGCCAGCAGCTTGTTGGGGATGTTAGACACTGAAGCTTTCTTT. Protein: CASSLLGMLDTEAFF. Full variable domain (rest looked up from reference TRBV5-1 and TRBJ1-1): KAGVTQTPRYLIKTRGQQVTLSCSPISGHRSVSWYQQTPGQGLQFLFEYFSETQRNKGNFPGRFSGRQFSNSRSEMNVSTLELGDSALYLCASSLLGMLDTEAFFGQGTRLTVV.

The chain has TRBV6-1 and TRBJ2-7, with 7 bases fitting TRBD1. Unmatched junction bases numbered 9, after V lost 3 bases and J lost 7 bases. The CDR3 sequence is 14 residues long. Germline assignment: CDR1 MNHNS and CDR2 SASEGT. The CDR3 nucleotides read TGTGCCAGCAGTGATGGGACAGCCACGGGTGAGCAGTACTTC. Protein product: CASSDGTATGEQYF.

The V call is TRBV7-6, the J call TRBJ2-2; tentative D call: TRBD2 (7 bases). The germline V gene has CDR1 SGHVS and CDR2 FNYEAQ. The V and J ends lost 5 bases and 5 bases respectively, with 18 bases between them. The CDR3 is made up of 16 amino acids. The CDR3 protein is CASSIRGGGETGELFF. Here the CDR3 DNA reads TGTGCCAGCAGCATTCGAGGGGGGGGCGAAACCGGGGAGCTGTTTTTT.

This clone appeared a single time. The rearrangement uses TRBV20-1 and TRBJ2-2; D uncertain. Trimming left V 6 bases short and J 2 bases short, with 4 bases between. CDR3 length: 11 amino acids. Germline V gives CDR1 DFQATT, CDR2 SNEGSKA (reference sequence). The CDR3 here is CSAANTGELFF. Here the CDR3 DNA reads TGCAGTGCGGCCAACACCGGGGAGCTGTTTTTT.

The chain recombines TRBV4-1 with TRBJ1-4; no firm D call. The CDR3 is made up of 14 amino acids. The germline gives CDR1 MGHRA, CDR2 YSYEKL. V dropped 0 bases and J dropped 7 bases, with 9 bases sitting between them. CDR3 sequence reads: CASSQEPAPEKLFF. CDR3 coding DNA: TGCGCCAGCAGCCAAGAGCCTGCTCCTGAAAAACTGTTTTTT.